The next 32 T cell receptor beta chains were all read from a single sample in a study of cytomegalovirus exposure and HLA in healthy donors. Researchers ran the PCR with 60 Vbeta and 13 Jbeta primers. The method was immunoSEQ multiplex PCR; TCRdb's version includes in-frame clones alone and lacks a portion of them. The sample contains 150,000 to 200,000 clones, 81% of which appear only once. Material: PBMCs. The receptors shown here come from a man aged 35-49 years in good health and CMV-seropositive.

V gene TRBV27 combines with J gene TRBJ2-1, with D perhaps TRBD1 (7 bases). Germline V gene sequence: CDR1 MNHEY, CDR2 SMNVEV (reference sequence). The CDR3 is 14 residues long. Trimming removed 5 bases from V and 13 bases from J, with 21 bases in between. CDR3 in DNA: TGTGCCAGCAGTCAAGACAGGGTTACTAGCCTACAGTTCTTC. Its protein product is CASSQDRVTSLQFF.

The chain couples TRBV9 to TRBJ1-5; D gene unclear. From germline, CDR1 is SGDLS and CDR2 YYNGEE. With 3 bases removed from V and 4 bases from J, the gap between germline ends came to 14 bases. CDR3 length: 15 amino acids. The CDR3 DNA is TGTGCCAGCAGCGCATCTCCGGGAAGAAATCAGCCCCAGCATTTT. Its translation: CASSASPGRNQPQHF.

On this clone: The sample holds other DNA sequences that translate to the same CDR3. The J gene is TRBJ1-1, the V gene TRBV11-1, with D possibly being TRBD1 (6 bases). Germline V lookup: CDR1 SGHAT, CDR2 FQDESV (reference sequence). The V end was cut by 1 base, the J end by 3 bases, with 6 bases between. The CDR3 sequence is 13 residues long. This CDR3 is CASSLGTDTEAFF. The CDR3 DNA sequence: TGTGCCAGCAGCTTAGGGACAGACACTGAAGCTTTCTTT.

The chain employs TRBV19 and TRBJ1-4; 10 bases line up with TRBD1. Germline values: CDR1 LNHDA, CDR2 SQIVND (reference sequence). The J segment lost 7 bases and the V segment lost 5 bases, leaving 1 base of the junction unmatched. The CDR3 length is 13 residues. In DNA form, the CDR3 reads TGTGCCAGTAGTTGGACAGGGGGTGAAAAACTGTTTTTT. It codes for CASSWTGGEKLFF.

The chain joins TRBV19 to TRBJ1-5, with 9 positions matching TRBD1. V shed 5 bases and J 3 bases; nucleotides not matched to a gene: 5. The CDR3 extends over 15 amino acids. Germline lookup yields CDR1 LNHDA and CDR2 SQIVND (reference sequence). CDR3 bases: TGTGCCAGTAGTGCACAGGGGGCCAACAATCAGCCCCAGCATTTT. It codes for CASSAQGANNQPQHF.

The genes are TRBV6-1 and TRBJ1-1; TRBD1 aligns across 7 bases. Germline V gene lookup returns CDR1 MNHNS and CDR2 SASEGT. V lost 5 bases to trimming and J lost 6 bases; unmatched junction nucleotides: 3. This CDR3 contains 12 residues. CDR3 sequence reads: CASSRGRPEAFF. The DNA of the CDR3 is TGTGCCAGCAGTAGGGGGCGCCCTGAAGCTTTCTTT.

The chain carries TRBV6-1 and TRBJ1-1, with no clear D. This CDR3 spans 13 amino acids. V was cut by 10 bases and J by 1 base, with 13 bases left in between. Looked up from germline, CDR1 is MNHNS and CDR2 is SASEGT. The CDR3 DNA reads as TGTGCCAACTCCCCGGGGTGGAACACTGAAGCTTTCTTT. Protein product: CANSPGWNTEAFF.

This chain joins TRBV5-6 and TRBJ1-2, with 8 positions matching TRBD1. The V segment lost 3 bases and the J segment 0 bases; nucleotides outside the gene matches: 4. There are 15 residues in the CDR3. Per germline, CDR1 SGHDT and CDR2 YYEEEE. In DNA, the CDR3 is TGTGCCAGCAGCTCGACACAGGGGGCTAACTATGGCTACACCTTC. This translates into CASSSTQGANYGYTF.

This clone was recorded a few times. The rearrangement uses TRBV7-8 and TRBJ2-7, with a weak D call TRBD1 (7 bases). Trimming left V 0 bases short and J 1 base short, with 10 bases between. CDR3 size: 15 residues. CDR1 is SGHVS and CDR2 is FQNEAQ in the germline V gene. The CDR3 DNA sequence: TGTGCCAGCAGCTTAGCCCAGGGGGGTTCCTACGAGCAGTACTTC. Protein sequence: CASSLAQGGSYEQYF. Variable domain in full (rest from reference TRBV7-8 and TRBJ2-7): GAGVSQSPRYKVAKRGQDVALRCDPISGHVSLFWYQQALGQGPEFLTYFQNEAQLDKSGLPSDRFFAERPEGSVSTLKIQRTQQEDSAVYLCASSLAQGGSYEQYFGPGTRLTVT.

V is TRBV19 and J is TRBJ2-2; TRBD2 agrees at 10 bases. This CDR3 spans 15 amino acids. J gave up 4 bases and V 4 bases, and 3 bases lay outside the gene matches. Germline CDR1 reads LNHDA; CDR2 reads SQIVND (reference sequence). For the CDR3, the DNA is TGTGCCAGTAGTACCCAGCGGGGGGGCACCGGGGAGCTGTTTTTT. Amino acid sequence: CASSTQRGGTGELFF.

V is TRBV4-3 and J is TRBJ2-4; 12 bases map to TRBD2. J lost 0 bases, V lost 1 base, and 7 bases had no gene match. The CDR3 is 19 residues long. The germline CDR1 and CDR2 sequences are LGHNA and YSLEER. The CDR3 DNA sequence: TGCGCCAGCAGCCAAGGAACTAGCGGGGGGAATATAGCCAAAAACATTCAGTACTTC. Amino acid sequence: CASSQGTSGGNIAKNIQYF.

The V and J genes are TRBV15 and TRBJ2-7; a possible D gene is TRBD1 (5 bases). The CDR3 covers 15 residues. The germline V gene encodes CDR1 LNHNV and CDR2 YYDKDF (reference sequence). Trimming stripped 0 bases from V and 0 bases from J, with 9 bases between. The CDR3, as DNA: TGTGCCACCAGCAGAGATGGGGCTTACTCCTACGAGCAGTACTTC. Protein: CATSRDGAYSYEQYF.

This clone was picked up one time. The same CDR3 can be traced to other DNA sequences in this sample. V is TRBV10-3 and J is TRBJ2-7; 9 positions agree with TRBD1. The CDR3 contains 15 residues. Trimming cost V 2 bases and J 2 bases; bases outside gene matches: 4. Per the germline V gene, CDR1 is ENHRY and CDR2 is SYGVKD. The CDR3 spells CAISEPDRGPYEQYF. The CDR3 coding sequence is TGTGCCATCAGTGAGCCGGACAGGGGTCCCTACGAGCAGTACTTC.

The V call is TRBV7-3, the J call TRBJ2-3, with 12 bases matching TRBD2. Germline loops: CDR1 SGHTA, CDR2 FQGTGA. V shed 2 bases and J 2 bases; nucleotides not matched to a gene: 2. There are 16 residues in the CDR3. CDR3 nucleotides: TGTGCCAGCAGCTTAGGACTAGCGGGGACCACAGATACGCAGTATTTT. Protein: CASSLGLAGTTDTQYF.

This clone was detected a few times. The rearrangement links TRBV5-1 to TRBJ2-3, with TRBD2 identical over 8 bases. The CDR3 consists of 15 residues. Losses at the gene ends were 2 bases for V and 0 bases for J; bases not matched to a gene: 2. Germline values: CDR1 SGHRS, CDR2 YFSETQ. DNA for the CDR3: TGCGCCAGCAGCTTACTAGCGGAAAGCACAGATACGCAGTATTTT. As protein: CASSLLAESTDTQYF.

This chain links TRBV19 with TRBJ1-2; 7 positions match TRBD1. CDR1 and CDR2 (germline): LNHDA, SQIVND (reference sequence). Germline trimming cut 7 bases from V and 4 bases from J; bases unmatched to any gene: 12. CDR3 length: 15 residues. The CDR3 sequence is CASNTRQGLSYGYTF. DNA for the CDR3: TGTGCCAGTAACACCAGACAGGGTCTTTCCTATGGCTACACCTTC.

This chain joins TRBV6-1 and TRBJ2-3; weak D call: TRBD2 (7 bases). CDR1 is MNHNS and CDR2 is SASEGT in the germline V gene. V gave up 4 bases and J gave up 8 bases, with 16 bases separating them. The CDR3 runs to 14 residues. The CDR3 DNA reads TGTGCCAGCAGTGTGGGGGGGGGCCTTGGTACGCAGTATTTT. The encoded protein is CASSVGGGLGTQYF.

Here the CDR3 reads CASSWGGGWETQYF. The CDR3 coding sequence is TGTGCCAGCAGTTGGGGGGGAGGGTGGGAGACCCAGTACTTC. The V call is TRBV5-6, the J call TRBJ2-5, with 7 positions matching TRBD2. The V and J ends lost 5 bases and 5 bases, in that order; junction bases with no gene match: 9. Germline-derived CDR1 and CDR2 are SGHDT and YYEEEE. The CDR3 consists of 14 residues.

For this clone: Other nucleotide sequences from this sample produce the same CDR3. The chain combines TRBV11-3 with TRBJ2-3, with 10 bases matching TRBD2. J was trimmed by 2 bases and V by 1 base; bases with no gene match: 3. The germline V gene encodes CDR1 SGHNT and CDR2 YENEEA. The CDR3 extends over 16 amino acids. CDR3 nucleotide sequence: TGTGCCAGCAGCTTAGGTCTAGCGGGAGCCACAGATACGCAGTATTTT. Residues: CASSLGLAGATDTQYF.

CDR3 sequence: CASNPSPGTGFSYEQYF. The CDR3 DNA follows: TGTGCCAGCAACCCTTCACCAGGGACAGGGTTTTCCTACGAGCAGTACTTC. This chain joins TRBV28 and TRBJ2-7, with TRBD1 matching over 9 bases. The CDR3 is made up of 17 amino acids. CDR1 and CDR2 from the germline V gene are MDHEN and SYDVKM. After removal of 7 bases from V and 1 base from J, the junction contained 14 bases not matched to a gene.

The chain combines TRBV10-2 with TRBJ2-4, with 7 bases fitting TRBD1. CDR1 is WSHSY and CDR2 is SAAADI in the germline V gene. The CDR3 loop spans 12 amino acids. Trimming took 4 bases from V and 8 from J; bases not matched to a gene: 2. CDR3 in amino acids: CASSGQGDIQYF. The CDR3 region has the DNA TGCGCCAGCAGTGGACAGGGTGACATTCAGTACTTC.

The gene calls are TRBV19 and TRBJ1-2, with 7 bases that match TRBD1. Trimming removed 9 bases from V and 0 bases from J; junction bases left unmatched: 10. This CDR3 comprises 15 residues. The germline gives CDR1 LNHDA, CDR2 SQIVND (reference sequence). The CDR3 region has the DNA TGTGCCAGCGCTGAGCAGGGGGAGTCTAACTATGGCTACACCTTC. Translation: CASAEQGESNYGYTF.

This chain links TRBV5-1 with TRBJ2-7; TRBD1 agrees at 8 bases. CDR1 is SGHRS and CDR2 is YFSETQ in the germline V gene. V was clipped by 5 bases and J by 2 bases; unmatched bases: 6. This CDR3 is built from 14 residues. The CDR3 nucleotides are TGCGCCAGCAGGGGACAGGTAAAAACCTACGAGCAGTACTTC. This sequence encodes CASRGQVKTYEQYF.

This clone has a single count. This sequence joins TRBV7-3 and TRBJ2-5, with D tentatively TRBD2 (6 bases). Deletions cut 4 bases from V and 10 bases from J, with 25 bases between. CDR1 and CDR2 from the germline V gene are SGHTA and FQGTGA. The CDR3 has 16 residues. The CDR3 sequence is CASSSQGGVNQEGQYF. Here the CDR3 DNA reads TGTGCCAGCAGCTCTCAGGGCGGGGTGAATCAAGAGGGCCAGTACTTC.

The rearrangement links TRBV2 to TRBJ1-4, with 7 bases lining up with TRBD1. Germline values: CDR1 SNHLY, CDR2 FYNNEI. CDR3 length: 16 residues. The V segment lost 4 bases and the J segment 4 bases; nucleotides outside the gene matches: 9. The CDR3 here is CASSATTGTLNEKLFF. The CDR3 bases are TGTGCCAGCAGTGCGACGACAGGGACCCTTAATGAAAAACTGTTTTTT.

This clone was picked up a small number of times. The chain uses TRBV6-5 and TRBJ1-6; the D is unclear. Trimming removed 0 bases from V and 7 bases from J, with 10 bases in between. The germline CDR1 and CDR2 sequences are MNHEY and SVGAGI. This CDR3 contains 15 residues. CDR3 bases: TGTGCCAGCAGTTACTCGGCAGATGCAAATTCACCCCTCCACTTT. As protein: CASSYSADANSPLHF.

The V call is TRBV5-4, the J call TRBJ2-5; 8 bases are a match to TRBD1. CDR3 length: 14 residues. Germline loops: CDR1 SGHNT, CDR2 YYREEE (reference sequence). The trim removed 4 bases at V and 2 bases at J, leaving 4 bases unmatched. This chain's CDR3 is CASSKGQGQETQYF. The CDR3 nucleotides are TGTGCCAGCAGCAAAGGACAGGGTCAAGAGACCCAGTACTTC. Based on the CDR3 plus reference TRBV5-4 and TRBJ2-5, the full variable domain is ETGVTQSPTHLIKTRGQQVTLRCSSQSGHNTVSWYQQALGQGPQFIFQYYREEENGRGNFPPRFSGLQFPNYSSELNVNALELDDSALYLCASSKGQGQETQYFGPGTRLLVL.

This clone came up once. The V and J genes are TRBV19 and TRBJ1-1; the D gene is possibly TRBD1 (6 bases). Germline values: CDR1 LNHDA, CDR2 SQIVND (reference sequence). The V end lost 6 bases, the J end lost 3 bases, and 14 bases lay between the germline ends. The CDR3 runs to 14 residues. CDR3 residues: CASRDQQGYTEAFF. In DNA, the CDR3 is TGTGCCAGTAGAGACCAACAGGGATACACTGAAGCTTTCTTT.

The CDR3 region has the DNA TGTGCCAGCAGCTTGGACGAGCAAGAGACCCAGTACTTC. Translating it yields CASSLDEQETQYF. The chain carries TRBV5-5 and TRBJ2-5; D remains ambiguous. CDR3 length: 13 residues. Per the germline V gene, CDR1 is SGHKS and CDR2 is YYEKEE (reference sequence). Trimming cost V 0 bases and J 2 bases, with 5 bases left between them.

The chain recombines TRBV15 with TRBJ1-2, with TRBD1 identical over 8 bases. After removal of 1 base from V and 2 bases from J, the junction contained 9 bases not matched to a gene. The CDR3 runs to 17 residues. Germline V gives CDR1 LNHNV, CDR2 YYDKDF (reference sequence). CDR3 sequence (DNA): TGTGCCACCAGCAGAGGGAACCGACAGGGGCCCAACTATGGCTACACCTTC. This translates into CATSRGNRQGPNYGYTF.

The J gene is TRBJ2-7, the V gene TRBV5-1; 8 bases align to TRBD1. Trimming took 3 bases from V and 4 from J; bases not matched to a gene: 9. The V gene's germline CDR1 is SGHRS and CDR2 YFSETQ. This CDR3 is built from 15 residues. CDR3 in amino acids: CASSSLQGVLYEQYF. The CDR3 DNA sequence: TGCGCCAGCAGCTCGTTACAGGGGGTTCTTTACGAGCAGTACTTC.

V is TRBV5-1 and J is TRBJ2-1; D might be TRBD2 (6 bases). Looked up from germline, CDR1 is SGHRS and CDR2 is YFSETQ. V lost 3 bases and J lost 3, with 16 bases in between. The CDR3 runs to 16 residues. The chain's CDR3 is CASSSTGTEYYNEQFF. The CDR3 nucleotides read TGCGCCAGCAGCTCAACCGGGACTGAATACTACAATGAGCAGTTCTTC.